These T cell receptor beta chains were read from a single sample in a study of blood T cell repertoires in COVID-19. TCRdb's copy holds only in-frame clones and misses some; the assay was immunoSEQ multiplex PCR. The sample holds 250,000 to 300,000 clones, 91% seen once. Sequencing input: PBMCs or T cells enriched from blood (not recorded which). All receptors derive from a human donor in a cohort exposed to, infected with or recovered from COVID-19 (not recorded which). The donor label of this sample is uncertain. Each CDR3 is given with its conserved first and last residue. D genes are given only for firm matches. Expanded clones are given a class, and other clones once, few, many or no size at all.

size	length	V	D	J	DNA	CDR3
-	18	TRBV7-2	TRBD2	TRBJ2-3	TGTGCCAGCAGCCCTGGACTAGCGGGGGGGTGGGGCACAGATACGCAGTATTTT	CASSPGLAGGWGTDTQYF
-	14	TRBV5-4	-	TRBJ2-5	TGTGCCAGCAGCCCACCTGGGCAGTCCGGGACCCAGTACTTC	CASSPPGQSGTQYF
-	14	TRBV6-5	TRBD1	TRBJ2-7	TGTGCCAGCAGCTGGGGACAGGGAAGCTACGAGCAGTACTTC	CASSWGQGSYEQYF
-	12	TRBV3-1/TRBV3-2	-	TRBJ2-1	TGTGCCAGCAGCCTCGGCTACAATGAGCAGTTCTTC	CASSLGYNEQFF
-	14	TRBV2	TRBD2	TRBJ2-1	TGTGCCAGCACCCTAGCGGGGGGGGACAATGAGCAGTTCTTC	CASTLAGGDNEQFF
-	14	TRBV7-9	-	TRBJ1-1	TGTGCCAGCAGCTCACTAACAGGGTACTCTGAAGCTTTCTTT	CASSSLTGYSEAFF
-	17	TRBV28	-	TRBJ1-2	TGTGCCAGCAGTTTATTTTTTATCATGCGACAGAACTATGGCTACACCTTC	CASSLFFIMRQNYGYTF
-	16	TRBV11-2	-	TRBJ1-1	TGTGCCAGCAGCTTGGGCAGGGGCAGAGGGAACACTGAAGCTTTCTTT	CASSLGRGRGNTEAFF
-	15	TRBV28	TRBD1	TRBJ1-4	TGTGCCAGCAGTCCCCCGACAGGGTTGCATGAAAAACTGTTTTTT	CASSPPTGLHEKLFF
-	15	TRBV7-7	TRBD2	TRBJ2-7	TGTGCCAGCAGCTTAGGGGACGGGGGGTCCTACGAGCAGTACTTC	CASSLGDGGSYEQYF
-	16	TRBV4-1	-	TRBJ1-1	TGCGCCAGCAGCCAAGAGTGGTCGCAGGTCAACACTGAAGCTTTCTTT	CASSQEWSQVNTEAFF
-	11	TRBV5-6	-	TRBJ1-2	TGTGCCAGCAGCCGACAGTATGGCTACACCTTC	CASSRQYGYTF
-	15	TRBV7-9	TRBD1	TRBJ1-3	TGTGCCAGCAGCTCGAGGGACAGCTCTGGAAACACCATATATTTT	CASSSRDSSGNTIYF
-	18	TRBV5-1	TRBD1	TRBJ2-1	TGCGCCAGCAGCTCGCGGCCGGACCGGGACAGGGGGGACAATGAGCAGTTCTTC	CASSSRPDRDRGDNEQFF
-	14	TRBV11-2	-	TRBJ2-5	TGTGCCAGCAGCTTAGAGGCCTCGGGAGAGACCCAGTACTTC	CASSLEASGETQYF
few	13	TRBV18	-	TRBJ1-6	TGTGCCAGCTCACCACAAGGGGATTCACCCCTCCACTTT	CASSPQGDSPLHF
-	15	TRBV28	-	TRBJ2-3	TGTGCCAGCAGTTTGCAGGGAACTAGCACAGATACGCAGTATTTT	CASSLQGTSTDTQYF
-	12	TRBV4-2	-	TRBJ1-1	TGTGCCAGCAGCTCCCTATATACTGAAGCTTTCTTT	CASSSLYTEAFF
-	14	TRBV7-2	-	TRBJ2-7	TGTGCCAGCAGCTTGAGACAGAAATCCTACGAGCAGTACTTC	CASSLRQKSYEQYF
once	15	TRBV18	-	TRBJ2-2	TGTGCCAGCTCACCACGGGACAAAAACACCGGGGAGCTGTTTTTT	CASSPRDKNTGELFF
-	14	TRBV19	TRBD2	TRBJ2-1	TGTGCCAGTAGTATCGAGACTAGCGGGGGAGAGCAGTTCTTC	CASSIETSGGEQFF
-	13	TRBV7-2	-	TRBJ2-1	TGTGCCAGCAGCTTAGACAGGTACAATGAGCAGTTCTTC	CASSLDRYNEQFF
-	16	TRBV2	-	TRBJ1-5	TGTGCCAGCAGTGATTACGGTGTTGAAAGCAATCAGCCCCAGCATTTT	CASSDYGVESNQPQHF
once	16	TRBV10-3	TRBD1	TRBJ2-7	TGTGCCATCAGTGGGACCGCCGGACAGGGTCACTACGAGCAGTACTTC	CAISGTAGQGHYEQYF
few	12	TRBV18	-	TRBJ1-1	TGTGCCAGCTCACTCGACCGCCGGGACTGGTTCTTT	CASSLDRRDWFF
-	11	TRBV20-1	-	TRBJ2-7	TGCAGTGCTAGAGGCGGGTACGAGCAGTACTTC	CSARGGYEQYF
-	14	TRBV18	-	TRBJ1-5	TGTGCCAGCTCATCGGACGGGACTAATCAGCCCCAGCATTTT	CASSSDGTNQPQHF
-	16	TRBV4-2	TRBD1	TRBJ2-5	TGTGCCAGCAGCCAAGCATGGACAGGCCAAGTAGAGACCCAGTACTTC	CASSQAWTGQVETQYF
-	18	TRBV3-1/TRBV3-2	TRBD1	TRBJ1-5	TGTGCCAGCAGCCAAGTGGGACAGGGTTTGGAGGTCAATCAGCCCCAGCATTTT	CASSQVGQGLEVNQPQHF
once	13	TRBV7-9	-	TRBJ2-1	TGTGCCAGCAGCCCGGGACTCCACAATGAGCAGTTCTTC	CASSPGLHNEQFF
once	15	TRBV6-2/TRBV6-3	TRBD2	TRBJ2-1	TGTGCCAGCAGTTACGGGACTAGCCGGGACAATGAGCAGTTCTTC	CASSYGTSRDNEQFF
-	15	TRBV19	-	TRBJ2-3	TGTGCCAGTAGTATAGGGGGGGGCCTCACAGATACGCAGTATTTT	CASSIGGGLTDTQYF
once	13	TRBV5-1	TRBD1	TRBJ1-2	TGCGCCAGCGGGCCGACAGGGGCCTATGGCTACACCTTC	CASGPTGAYGYTF
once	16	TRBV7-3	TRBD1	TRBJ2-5	TGTGCCAGCAGCCTCGGGACAGGGCTTTTTTCGGAGACCCAGTACTTC	CASSLGTGLFSETQYF
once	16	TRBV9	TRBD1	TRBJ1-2	TGTGCCAGCAGCGGCGGGACAGGGGGCGCTTTAGTTGGCTACACCTTC	CASSGGTGGALVGYTF
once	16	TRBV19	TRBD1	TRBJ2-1	TGTGCCAGTAGTGATCTCCGGGGACAGGGGACAGAAGAGCAGTTCTTC	CASSDLRGQGTEEQFF
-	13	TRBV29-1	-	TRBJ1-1	TGCAGCGCCGTGCGGACAGCGAACACTGAAGCTTTCTTT	CSAVRTANTEAFF
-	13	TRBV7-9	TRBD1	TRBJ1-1	TGTGCCAGCAGCTTTGACAGGGACACTGAAGCTTTCTTT	CASSFDRDTEAFF
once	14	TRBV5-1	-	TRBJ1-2	TGCGCCAGCAGCCTGCAGGGTTTGAACTATGGCTACACCTTC	CASSLQGLNYGYTF
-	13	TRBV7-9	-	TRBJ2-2	TGTGCCAGCAGCTCGAGCTTGACCGGGGAGCTGTTTTTT	CASSSSLTGELFF
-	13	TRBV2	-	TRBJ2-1	TGTGCCAGCAGTGACACGAAGGGAGGAGTGCAGTTCTTC	CASSDTKGGVQFF
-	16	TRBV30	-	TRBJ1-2	TGTGCCTGGAGTGTACGCCCCCAGGGAATAGACTATGGCTACACCTTC	CAWSVRPQGIDYGYTF
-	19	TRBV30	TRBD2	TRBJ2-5	TGTGCCTGGAGTCACTCCCTTCTAGCGGGGGGCCATTTCCAAGAGACCCAGTACTTC	CAWSHSLLAGGHFQETQYF
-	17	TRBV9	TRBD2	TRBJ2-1	TGTGCCAGCAGCCCTAGGACTAGCGGGGCCGCGATCAATGAGCAGTTCTTC	CASSPRTSGAAINEQFF
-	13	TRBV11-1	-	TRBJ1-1	TGTGCCAGCAGCTTAGGTCGGAACACTGAAGCTTTCTTT	CASSLGRNTEAFF
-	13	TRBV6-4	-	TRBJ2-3	TGTGCCAGCAGTGTGGAGCGCACAGATACGCAGTATTTT	CASSVERTDTQYF
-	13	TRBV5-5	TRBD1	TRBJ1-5	TGTGCCAGCAGCTCTCAGGGGGATCAGCCCCAGCATTTT	CASSSQGDQPQHF
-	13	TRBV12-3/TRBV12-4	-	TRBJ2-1	TGTGCCAGCAGTTTCGATCCCAGCAATGAGCAGTTCTTC	CASSFDPSNEQFF
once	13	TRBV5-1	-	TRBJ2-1	TGCGCCAGCAGCGGGCAGGGATACAATGAGCAGTTCTTC	CASSGQGYNEQFF
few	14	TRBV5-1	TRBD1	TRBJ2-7	TGCGCCAGCAGATCGGGACAGGGGGCCTCCGAGCAGTACTTC	CASRSGQGASEQYF
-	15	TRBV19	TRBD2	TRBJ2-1	TGTGCCAGTAGTATGCAGCTAGCGGCCTACAATGAGCAGTTCTTC	CASSMQLAAYNEQFF
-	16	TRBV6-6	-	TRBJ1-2	TGTGCCAGCAGTTACTCGGCACAGGGCCCCCTCGCCGGCTACACCTTC	CASSYSAQGPLAGYTF
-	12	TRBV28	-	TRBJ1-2	TGTGCCAGCAGGTCAGGGGCAGGTGGCTACACCTTC	CASRSGAGGYTF
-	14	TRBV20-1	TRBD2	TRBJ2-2	TGCAGTGCTAGTCGCAGCGGGGGGACCGGGGAGCTGTTTTTT	CSASRSGGTGELFF
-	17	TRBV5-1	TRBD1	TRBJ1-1	TGCGCCAGCCGGTCGGGACAGGGGGCCCCGGGTAGCGCTGAAGCTTTCTTT	CASRSGQGAPGSAEAFF
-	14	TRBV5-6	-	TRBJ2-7	TGTGCCAGCAGCTTGGGAGGGAACCCCTACGAGCAGTACTTC	CASSLGGNPYEQYF
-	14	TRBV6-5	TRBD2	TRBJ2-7	TGTGCCAGCAGCCATAGCGGGAGAGCCTACGAGCAGTACTTC	CASSHSGRAYEQYF
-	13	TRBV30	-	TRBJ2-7	TGTGCCTGGATGGGCCCCGGGGACTACGAGCAGTACTTC	CAWMGPGDYEQYF
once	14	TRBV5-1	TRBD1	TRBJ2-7	TGCGCCAGCAGCTCTCAAGACAGGGTCTACGAGCAGTACTTC	CASSSQDRVYEQYF